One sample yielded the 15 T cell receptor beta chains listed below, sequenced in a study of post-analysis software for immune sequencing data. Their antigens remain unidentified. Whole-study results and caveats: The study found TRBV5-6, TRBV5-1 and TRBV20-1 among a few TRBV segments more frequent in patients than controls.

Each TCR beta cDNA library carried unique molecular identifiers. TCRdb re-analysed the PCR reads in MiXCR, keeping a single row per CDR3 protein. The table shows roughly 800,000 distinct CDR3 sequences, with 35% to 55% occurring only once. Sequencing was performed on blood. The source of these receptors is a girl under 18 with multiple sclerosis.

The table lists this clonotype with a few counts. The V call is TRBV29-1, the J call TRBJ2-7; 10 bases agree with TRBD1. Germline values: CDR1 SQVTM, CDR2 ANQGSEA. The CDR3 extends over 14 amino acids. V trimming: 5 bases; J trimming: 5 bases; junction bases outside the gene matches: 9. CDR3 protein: CSVPKTGGFNEQYF. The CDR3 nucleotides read TGCAGCGTTCCGAAGACAGGGGGCTTCAACGAGCAGTACTTC.

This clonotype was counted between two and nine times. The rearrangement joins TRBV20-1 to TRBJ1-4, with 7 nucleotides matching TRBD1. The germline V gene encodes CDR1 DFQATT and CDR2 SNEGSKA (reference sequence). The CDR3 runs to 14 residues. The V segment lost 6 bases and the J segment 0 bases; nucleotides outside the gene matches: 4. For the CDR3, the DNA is TGCAGTGCCACCACAGGGGCAACTAATGAAAAACTGTTTTTT. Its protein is CSATTGATNEKLFF.

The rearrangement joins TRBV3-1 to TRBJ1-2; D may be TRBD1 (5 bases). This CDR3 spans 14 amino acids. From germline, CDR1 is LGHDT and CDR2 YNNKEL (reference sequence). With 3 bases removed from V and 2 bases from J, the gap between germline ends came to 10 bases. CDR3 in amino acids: CASSHGTGNYGYTF. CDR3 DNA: TGTGCCAGCAGCCACGGGACGGGAAACTATGGCTACACCTTC.

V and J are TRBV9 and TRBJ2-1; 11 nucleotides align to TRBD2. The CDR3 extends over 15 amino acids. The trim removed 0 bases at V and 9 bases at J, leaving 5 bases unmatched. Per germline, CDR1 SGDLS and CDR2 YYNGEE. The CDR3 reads CASSVGGLADVEQFF. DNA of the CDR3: TGTGCCAGCAGCGTAGGGGGACTAGCGGACGTTGAGCAGTTCTTC. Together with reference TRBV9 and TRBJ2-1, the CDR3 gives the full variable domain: DSGVTQTPKHLITATGQRVTLRCSPRSGDLSVYWYQQSLDQGLQFLIQYYNGEERAKGNILERFSAQQFPDLHSELNLSSLELGDSALYFCASSVGGLADVEQFFGPGTRLTVL.

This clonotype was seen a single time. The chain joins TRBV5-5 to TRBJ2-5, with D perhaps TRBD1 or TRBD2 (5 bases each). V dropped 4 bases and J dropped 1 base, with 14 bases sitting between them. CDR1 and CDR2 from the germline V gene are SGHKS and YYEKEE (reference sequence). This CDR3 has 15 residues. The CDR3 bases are TGTGCCAGCAGCAACGCCCCCGGGACCCAAGAGACCCAGTACTTC. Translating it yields CASSNAPGTQETQYF.

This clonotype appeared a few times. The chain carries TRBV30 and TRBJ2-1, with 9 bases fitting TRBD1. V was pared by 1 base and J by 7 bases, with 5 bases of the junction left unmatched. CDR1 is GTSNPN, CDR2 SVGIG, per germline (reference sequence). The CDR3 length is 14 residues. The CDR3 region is CAWSEDGQGNEQFF. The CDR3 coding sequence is TGTGCCTGGAGTGAAGATGGACAGGGGAATGAGCAGTTCTTC.

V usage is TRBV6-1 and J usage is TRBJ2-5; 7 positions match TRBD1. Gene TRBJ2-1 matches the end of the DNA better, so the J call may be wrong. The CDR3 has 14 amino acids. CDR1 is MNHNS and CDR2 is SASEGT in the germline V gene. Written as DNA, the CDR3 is TGTGCCAGCAGTGCCGACAGGGTTTCAGTGACCCAGTTCTTC. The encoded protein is CASSADRVSVTQFF.

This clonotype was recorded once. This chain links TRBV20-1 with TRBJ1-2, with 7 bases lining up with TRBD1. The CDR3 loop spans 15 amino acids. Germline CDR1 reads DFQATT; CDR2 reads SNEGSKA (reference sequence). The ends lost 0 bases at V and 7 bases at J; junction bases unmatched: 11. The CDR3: CSARETGAPGGGYTF. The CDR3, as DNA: TGCAGTGCTAGAGAAACCGGGGCCCCAGGGGGTGGCTACACCTTC.

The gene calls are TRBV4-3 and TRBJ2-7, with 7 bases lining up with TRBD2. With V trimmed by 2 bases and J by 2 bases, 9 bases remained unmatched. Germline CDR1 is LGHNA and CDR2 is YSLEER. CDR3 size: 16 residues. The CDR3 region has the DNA TGCGCCAGCAGCCAAAACCCCGCGGGAGCAACCTACGAGCAGTACTTC. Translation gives CASSQNPAGATYEQYF.

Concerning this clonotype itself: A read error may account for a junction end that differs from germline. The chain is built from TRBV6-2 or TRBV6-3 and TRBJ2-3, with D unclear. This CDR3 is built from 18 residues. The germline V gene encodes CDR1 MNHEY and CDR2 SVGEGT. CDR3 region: CAGSYSNSWSGPTDTQYF. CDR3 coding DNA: TGTGCCGGCAGTTACTCGAACAGTTGGTCGGGCCCCACAGATACGCAGTATTTT.

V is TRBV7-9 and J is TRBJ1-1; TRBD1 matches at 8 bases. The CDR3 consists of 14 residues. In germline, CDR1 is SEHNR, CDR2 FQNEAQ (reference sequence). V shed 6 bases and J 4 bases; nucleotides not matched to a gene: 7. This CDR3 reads CASRPTGGTTEAFF. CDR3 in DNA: TGTGCCAGCAGACCCACAGGGGGTACCACTGAAGCTTTCTTT.

As DNA, the CDR3 is TGTGCCAGCAGTTCCAGAACGGCTTACGGGGGTCAGCCCCAGCATTTT. This sequence encodes CASSSRTAYGGQPQHF. The rearrangement links TRBV6-6 to TRBJ1-5; weak D call: TRBD1 (5 bases). The CDR3 is 16 amino acids. V was shortened by 4 bases and J by 6 bases, with 19 bases between the two germline ends. Germline V CDR1 and CDR2: MNHNY, SVGAGI (reference sequence).

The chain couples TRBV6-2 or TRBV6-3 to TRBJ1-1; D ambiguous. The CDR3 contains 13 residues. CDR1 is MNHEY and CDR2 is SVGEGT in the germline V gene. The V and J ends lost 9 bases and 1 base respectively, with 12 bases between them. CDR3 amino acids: CASGSEWNTEAFF. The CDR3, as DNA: TGTGCCAGTGGTTCTGAGTGGAACACTGAAGCTTTCTTT.

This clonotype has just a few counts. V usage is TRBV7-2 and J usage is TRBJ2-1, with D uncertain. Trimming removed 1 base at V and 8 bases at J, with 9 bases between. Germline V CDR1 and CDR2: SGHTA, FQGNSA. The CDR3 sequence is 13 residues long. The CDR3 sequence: CASSLVGRDEQFF. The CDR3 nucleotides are TGTGCCAGCAGCTTAGTGGGAAGAGATGAGCAGTTCTTC.

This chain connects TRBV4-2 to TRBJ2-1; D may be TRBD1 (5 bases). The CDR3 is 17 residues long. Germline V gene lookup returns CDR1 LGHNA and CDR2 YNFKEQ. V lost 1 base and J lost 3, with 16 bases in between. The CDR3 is CASSQVGQGYGYNEQFF. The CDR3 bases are TGTGCCAGCAGCCAAGTAGGGCAGGGCTATGGCTACAATGAGCAGTTCTTC.